The source of this T cell receptor beta chain is a study of T cells in Graves' hyperthyroidism and ophthalmopathy. Amplified TCR beta CDR3 regions derived from RNA transcripts. First-round RT-PCR with HTBI primers amplified the TCR CDR3 region. TCRdb used MiXCR to reprocess the multiplex PCR reads, holding one entry per CDR3 protein. Of roughly 640,000 distinct CDR3 sequences in the sample, about a sixth are singletons; the top ten hold less than 3.5%. The CDR3 sequence is 16 residues long. The ends lost 3 bases at V and 0 bases at J; junction bases unmatched: 4. The germline V gene has CDR1 LNHDA and CDR2 SQIVND (reference sequence). This clonotype was recorded many times.

Sequencing used blood. The TCR comes from a middle-aged woman with Graves' ophthalmopathy. The V call is TRBV19, the J call TRBJ2-3; TRBD2 agrees at 9 bases. The CDR3 here is CASSINSGGSTDTQYF. The CDR3 DNA reads TGTGCCAGTAGTATTAATAGCGGGGGTAGCACAGATACGCAGTATTTT.